What follows is one T cell receptor beta chain and its context. Compared with germline, one end of the junction differs, possibly owing to a read error. Measured with immunoSEQ multiplex PCR; TCRdb has only the in-frame clones, and not every one. Of about 40,000 clones listed, 70% to 90% were seen once; the top ten hold around 20%. The data belong to a study of blood T cell repertoires in COVID-19. The TCR comes from a man aged 45-60 years in a cohort sampled during active COVID-19. Specimen: peripheral blood.

The CDR3 reads CASTLGTQETQYF. CDR3 nucleotides: TGTGCCAGCACCTTGGGGACTCAAGAGACCCAGTACTTC. V is TRBV5-6 and J is TRBJ2-5; possibly TRBD2 for D (6 bases). CDR3 length: 13 residues. Germline values: CDR1 SGHDT, CDR2 YYEEEE.